Sequencing of this T cell receptor (beta chain) was carried out in a study of tumor and adjacent non-tumor tissue in lung cancer. About the study: Each sample yielded millions of productive TCRbeta reads on average.

This clonotype was detected only once. What it binds is not known. Because the CDR3 is missing its conserved closing phenylalanine or tryptophan, this is likely a read error. Overall study findings and caveats: Significantly higher TCR diversity was found in tumor than normal lung.

The library came from three nested PCR rounds adapted from ARM-PCR protocols. TCRdb recomputed calls from the multiplex PCR reads with MiXCR, one row per CDR3 protein. The data show about 200,000 distinct CDR3 sequences, about 71% seen once. No cell sorting was done before RNA was extracted from the tissue. Donors were chemotherapy-naive, newly diagnosed lung cancer surgical patients in China, August–late 2014. This CDR3 spans 14 amino acids. J was trimmed by 4 bases and V by 0 bases; bases with no gene match: 5. Germline V lookup: CDR1 DFQATT, CDR2 SNEGSKA (reference sequence). Sequenced material: lung tumor tissue. The chain combines TRBV20-1 with TRBJ1-1; TRBD1 matches 7 bases. The sequence was collected from a man aged 55-75 years with non-small cell lung cancer. In DNA form, the CDR3 reads TGCAGTGCTAGAGAAACGGGACAGCTCACTGAAGCTTTCCTT. Protein product: CSARETGQLTEAFL.